These 14 T cell receptor beta chains were sequenced from one sample in a study of spatial heterogeneity in lung cancer. Via MiXCR, TCRdb re-called the 5' RACE reads, giving one row per CDR3 protein. The repertoire holds some 3,900 distinct CDR3 sequences, with about a sixth as singletons. Time point here: sample taken at primary tumor resection. Tumor, nontumor lung or frozen PBMC supplied whole RNA that was sequenced unsorted. The specimen comprised PBMCs, sampled at surgery. The source is a male donor with early-stage non-small cell lung cancer.

V gene TRBV6-9 combines with J gene TRBJ2-5; 9 positions match TRBD2. CDR3 size: 15 residues. Germline-derived CDR1 and CDR2 are MNHGY and SVAAGI. V shed 2 bases and J 3 bases; nucleotides not matched to a gene: 4. CDR3 bases: TGTGCCAGCAGTTATACGGCTAGCGGGGAAGAGACCCAGTACTTC. Translating it yields CASSYTASGEETQYF.

Many counts were recorded for this clonotype. The chain uses TRBV7-2 and TRBJ2-2; D not resolved. CDR1 is SGHTA, CDR2 FQGNSA, per germline. V lost 5 bases to trimming and J lost 3 bases, with 13 bases between them. CDR3 size: 15 residues. The CDR3 bases are TGTGCCAGCAGCCGTAGACTCGGAGACACCGGGGAGCTGTTTTTT. Protein: CASSRRLGDTGELFF.

This clonotype was detected ten times or more. The chain employs TRBV7-8 and TRBJ2-7; possibly TRBD1 or TRBD2 for D (5 bases each). The CDR3 covers 15 residues. Trimming left V 5 bases short and J 1 base short, with 15 bases between. The germline V gene has CDR1 SGHVS and CDR2 FQNEAQ. The CDR3 sequence: CASSPYRDPSYEQYF. The CDR3 region has the DNA TGTGCCAGCAGCCCATACCGGGACCCGTCCTACGAGCAGTACTTC.

By proportion, this clonotype is medium-sized. The chain carries TRBV7-2 and TRBJ1-2; 7 bases map to TRBD1. CDR3 length equals 17 residues. Losses at the gene ends were 5 bases for V and 4 bases for J; bases not matched to a gene: 16. CDR1 and CDR2 (germline): SGHTA, FQGNSA. The chain's CDR3 is CASSPLLSGTAFYGYTF. The CDR3 DNA reads TGTGCCAGCAGCCCGTTACTCTCCGGGACAGCGTTCTATGGCTACACCTTC.

This clonotype has ten or more counts. The CDR3 DNA sequence: TGTGCCAGCAGTTTATCTCGGGACAACGGGGAGCTGTTTTTT. It codes for CASSLSRDNGELFF. The V gene is TRBV28, the J gene TRBJ2-2; D is possibly TRBD1 (6 bases). Germline V lookup: CDR1 MDHEN, CDR2 SYDVKM. The V end lost 1 base, the J end lost 7 bases, and 10 bases lay between the germline ends. The CDR3 covers 14 residues.

The gene calls are TRBV5-1 and TRBJ2-7; D possibly corresponds to TRBD2 (6 bases). The germline gives CDR1 SGHRS, CDR2 YFSETQ. This CDR3 contains 14 residues. Trimming removed 7 bases from V and 5 bases from J, with 19 bases in between. The CDR3 loop is CASDGDLEPHEQYF. DNA of the CDR3: TGCGCCAGCGACGGGGACTTGGAACCTCACGAGCAGTACTTC.

This clonotype is categorized as medium-sized (0.01 to 0.1%). The J gene is TRBJ2-3, the V gene TRBV5-4; D is perhaps TRBD1 or TRBD2 (5 bases each). This CDR3 is built from 16 residues. Germline loops: CDR1 SGHNT, CDR2 YYREEE (reference sequence). V lost 2 bases to trimming and J lost 4 bases, with 17 bases between them. CDR3 nucleotide sequence: TGTGCCAGCAGCTTTTGGCAGGGAGTTATGTCAGATACGCAGTATTTT. Translation: CASSFWQGVMSDTQYF. Combining the CDR3 with reference TRBV5-4 and TRBJ2-3 gives the whole variable domain ETGVTQSPTHLIKTRGQQVTLRCSSQSGHNTVSWYQQALGQGPQFIFQYYREEENGRGNFPPRFSGLQFPNYSSELNVNALELDDSALYLCASSFWQGVMSDTQYFGPGTRLTVL.

This clonotype has a count of ten or more. V and J are TRBV7-2 and TRBJ2-2, with 7 bases identical to TRBD2. The V gene end was trimmed by 6 bases and the J gene end by 0 bases; junction bases not matched to a gene: 13. Looked up from germline, CDR1 is SGHTA and CDR2 is FQGNSA. This CDR3 has 18 residues. CDR3 nucleotide sequence: TGTGCCAGCAGTTCCCACAATCTTCTAGCGGCGAACACCGGGGAGCTGTTTTTT. This codes for CASSSHNLLAANTGELFF.

Ten or more counts support this clonotype. V gene TRBV29-1 combines with J gene TRBJ1-1, with 8 bases matching TRBD1. Germline CDR1 is SQVTM and CDR2 is ANQGSEA. Trimming took 4 bases from V and 3 from J; bases not matched to a gene: 13. The CDR3 runs 16 residues. The CDR3 nucleotides are TGCAGCGTTGGAGACAGGGGCCGGCTTACGTACACTGAAGCTTTCTTT. Translated: CSVGDRGRLTYTEAFF.

This clonotype appeared many times. The chain joins TRBV7-2 to TRBJ2-4; TRBD1 is a possible D gene (6 bases). The germline V gene encodes CDR1 SGHTA and CDR2 FQGNSA. This CDR3 contains 16 residues. V lost 2 bases and J 7 bases, leaving 18 bases between the germline ends. CDR3 nucleotide sequence: TGTGCCAGCAGCTTAACTCCTGACAGGAGTTTTAACATTCAGTACTTC. As protein: CASSLTPDRSFNIQYF.

This clonotype is medium-sized in the sample. The chain couples TRBV20-1 to TRBJ2-5; D may match TRBD1 or TRBD2 (5 bases each). This CDR3 comprises 14 residues. Deletions cut 3 bases from V and 4 bases from J, with 15 bases between. CDR1 and CDR2 (germline): DFQATT, SNEGSKA (reference sequence). DNA for the CDR3: TGCAGTGCTAGTCAAGGGGCGGGCGGAGAGACCCAGTACTTC. It is translated as CSASQGAGGETQYF.

This clonotype came up many times. The chain joins TRBV7-3 to TRBJ1-6, with D unclear. The CDR3 is 15 residues long. Trimming took off 4 bases at V and 7 bases at J, with 14 bases between the two ends. Germline V CDR1 and CDR2: SGHTA, FQGTGA. The CDR3 DNA reads as TGTGCCAGCAGCTCAAGCCATGGAGGGAATTCACCCCTCCACTTT. Its protein product is CASSSSHGGNSPLHF.

This clonotype was counted many times. The rearrangement joins TRBV10-3 to TRBJ2-3; D might be TRBD2 (6 bases). The V end was cut by 2 bases, the J end by 0 bases, with 12 bases between. Germline CDR1 and CDR2: ENHRY and SYGVKD. The CDR3 is made up of 16 amino acids. CDR3 nucleotide sequence: TGTGCCATCAGTGAGATGACTAGGACTAGCACAGATACGCAGTATTTT. Protein: CAISEMTRTSTDTQYF.

This clonotype was counted at least ten times. This chain connects TRBV6-5 to TRBJ2-7; D may correspond to TRBD1 or TRBD2 (5 bases each). The V gene's germline CDR1 is MNHEY and CDR2 SVGAGI. The ends were cut back, 0 bases at V and 2 bases at J, with 11 bases in the middle. The CDR3 is made up of 15 amino acids. The CDR3 spells CASSYSGTGTYEQYF. The CDR3, as DNA: TGTGCCAGCAGTTACTCCGGGACGGGAACCTACGAGCAGTACTTC.